Given below is one T cell receptor (beta chain) in context. Its specificity is not known. CDR3 length: 12 residues. The V end was cut by 4 bases, the J end by 6 bases, with 7 bases between. In germline, CDR1 is MNHNS, CDR2 SASEGT. This specimen belongs to a study of identical twins. Study-wide results and limits: Compared with unrelated sharing, twin-shared out-of-frame alpha sequences had more low-probability sequences. Conclusions leaned on cross-sectional statistical analysis and did not track the same donors over time. Monozygotic twins shared more out-of-frame TCR alpha than recombination models predicted. Beta clonotypes that were abundant in cord blood contained fewer insertions, a pattern absent from memory repertoires.

TCRdb analysed the 5' RACE reads with MiXCR anew, one entry per CDR3 protein. The sample includes 140,000 to 150,000 distinct CDR3 sequences, under 4.5% of them seen just once. The gene calls are TRBV6-1 and TRBJ1-5; the D is unclear. The TCR was taken from a man aged 18 to 30 in good health. Sequences were obtained from memory T cells sorted from blood. The CDR3 DNA sequence: TGTGCCAGCAGTGGACTGGGTCAGCCCCAGCATTTT. Encoded protein: CASSGLGQPQHF.